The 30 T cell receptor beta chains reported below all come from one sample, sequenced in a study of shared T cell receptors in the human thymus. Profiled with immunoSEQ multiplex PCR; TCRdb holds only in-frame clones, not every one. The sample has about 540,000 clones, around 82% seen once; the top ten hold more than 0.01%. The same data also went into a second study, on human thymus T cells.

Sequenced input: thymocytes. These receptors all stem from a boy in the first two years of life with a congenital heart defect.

CDR3 sequence: CASSSYSGISYEQYF. The CDR3 DNA is TGTGCCAGCAGCTCCTATAGCGGGATCTCCTACGAGCAGTACTTC. The genes are TRBV11-2 and TRBJ2-7, with 8 bases lining up with TRBD2. The CDR3 spans 15 residues. Per germline, CDR1 SGHAT and CDR2 FQNNGV. Trimming cost V 4 bases and J 0 bases; bases outside gene matches: 5.

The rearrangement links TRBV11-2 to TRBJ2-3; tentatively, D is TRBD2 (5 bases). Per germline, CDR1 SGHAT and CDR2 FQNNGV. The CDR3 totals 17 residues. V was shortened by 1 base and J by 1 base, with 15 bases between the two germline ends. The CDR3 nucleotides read TGTGCCAGCAGCTTAGGGACTTCGGCTTCCTGCACAGATACGCAGTATTTT. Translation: CASSLGTSASCTDTQYF.

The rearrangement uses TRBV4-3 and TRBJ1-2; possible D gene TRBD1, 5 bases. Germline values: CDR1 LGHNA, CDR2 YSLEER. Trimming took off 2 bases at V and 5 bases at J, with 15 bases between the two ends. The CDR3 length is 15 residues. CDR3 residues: CASSQTQGGVYGYTF. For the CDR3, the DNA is TGCGCCAGCAGCCAAACCCAGGGTGGGGTATATGGCTACACCTTC.

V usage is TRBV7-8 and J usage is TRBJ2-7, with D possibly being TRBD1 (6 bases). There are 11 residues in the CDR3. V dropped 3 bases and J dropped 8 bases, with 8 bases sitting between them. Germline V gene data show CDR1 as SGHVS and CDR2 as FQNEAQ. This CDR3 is CASSFGDKQYF. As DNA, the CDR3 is TGTGCCAGCAGCTTCGGGGACAAGCAGTACTTC.

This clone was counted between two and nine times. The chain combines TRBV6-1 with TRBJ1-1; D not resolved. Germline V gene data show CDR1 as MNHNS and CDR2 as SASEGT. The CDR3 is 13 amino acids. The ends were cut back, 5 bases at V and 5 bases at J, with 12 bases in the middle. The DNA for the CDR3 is TGTGCCAGCAGTCGAGGGCCGGGTACTGAAGCTTTCTTT. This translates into CASSRGPGTEAFF.

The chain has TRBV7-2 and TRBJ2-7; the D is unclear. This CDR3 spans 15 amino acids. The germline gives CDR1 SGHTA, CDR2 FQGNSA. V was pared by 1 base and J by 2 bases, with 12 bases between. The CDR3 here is CASSLVSSRPYEQYF. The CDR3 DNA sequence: TGTGCCAGCAGCTTAGTCTCCTCGCGGCCCTACGAGCAGTACTTC.

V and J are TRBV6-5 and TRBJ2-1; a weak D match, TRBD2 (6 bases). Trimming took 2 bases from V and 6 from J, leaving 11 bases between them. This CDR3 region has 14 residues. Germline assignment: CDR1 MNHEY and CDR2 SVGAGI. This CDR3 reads CASSYRRGGNEQFF. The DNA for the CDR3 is TGTGCCAGCAGTTACCGGAGGGGTGGCAATGAGCAGTTCTTC.

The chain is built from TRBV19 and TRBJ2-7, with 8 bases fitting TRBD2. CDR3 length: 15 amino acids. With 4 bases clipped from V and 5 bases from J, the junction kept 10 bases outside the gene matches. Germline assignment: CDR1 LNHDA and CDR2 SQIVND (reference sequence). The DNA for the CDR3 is TGTGCCAGTAGTACGTCGGGACTAGGGAGGCACGAGCAGTACTTC. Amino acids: CASSTSGLGRHEQYF.

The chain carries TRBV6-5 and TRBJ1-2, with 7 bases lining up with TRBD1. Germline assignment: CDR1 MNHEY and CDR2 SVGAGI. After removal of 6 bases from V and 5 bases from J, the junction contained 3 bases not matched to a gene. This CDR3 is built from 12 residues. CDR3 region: CASSPQGYGYTF. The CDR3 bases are TGTGCCAGCAGCCCACAGGGGTATGGCTACACCTTC.

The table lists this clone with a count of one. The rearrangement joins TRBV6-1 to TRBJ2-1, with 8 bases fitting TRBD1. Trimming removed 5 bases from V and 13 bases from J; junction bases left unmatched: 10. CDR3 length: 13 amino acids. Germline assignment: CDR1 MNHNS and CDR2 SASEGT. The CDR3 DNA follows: TGTGCCAGCAGTCACATACCGGGACAGGATCAGTTCTTC. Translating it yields CASSHIPGQDQFF.

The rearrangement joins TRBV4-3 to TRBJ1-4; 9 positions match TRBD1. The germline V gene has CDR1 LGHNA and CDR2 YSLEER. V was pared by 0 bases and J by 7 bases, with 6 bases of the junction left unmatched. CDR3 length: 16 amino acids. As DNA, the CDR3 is TGCGCCAGCAGCCAAGATAGGGGACAGGGAGCTGAAAAACTGTTTTTT. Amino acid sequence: CASSQDRGQGAEKLFF.

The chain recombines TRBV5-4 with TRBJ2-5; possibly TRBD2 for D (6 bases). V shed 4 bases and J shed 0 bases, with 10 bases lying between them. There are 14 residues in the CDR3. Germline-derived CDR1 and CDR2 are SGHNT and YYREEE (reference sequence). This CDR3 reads CASSPAGYQETQYF. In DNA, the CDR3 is TGTGCCAGCAGCCCCGCGGGGTACCAAGAGACCCAGTACTTC.

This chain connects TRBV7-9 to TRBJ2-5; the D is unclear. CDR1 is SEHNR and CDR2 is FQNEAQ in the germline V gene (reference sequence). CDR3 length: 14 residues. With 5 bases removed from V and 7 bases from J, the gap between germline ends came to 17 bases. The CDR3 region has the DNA TGTGCCAGCAGCCCCTGCGCTAGGCGGTGGACCCAGTACTTC. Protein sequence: CASSPCARRWTQYF.

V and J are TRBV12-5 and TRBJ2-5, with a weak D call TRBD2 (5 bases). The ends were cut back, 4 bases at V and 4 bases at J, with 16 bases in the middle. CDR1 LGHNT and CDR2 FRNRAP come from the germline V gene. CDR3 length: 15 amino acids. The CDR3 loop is CASGSHPRRLETQYF. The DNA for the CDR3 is TGTGCTAGTGGTTCCCACCCGAGGAGGTTAGAGACCCAGTACTTC.

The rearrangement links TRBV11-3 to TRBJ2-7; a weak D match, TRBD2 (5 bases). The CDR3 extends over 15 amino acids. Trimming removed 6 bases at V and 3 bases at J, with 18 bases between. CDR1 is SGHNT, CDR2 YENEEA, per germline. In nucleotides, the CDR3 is TGTGCCAGCAGTTTACCCCCGCCGGGAAACTACGAGCAGTACTTC. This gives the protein CASSLPPPGNYEQYF.

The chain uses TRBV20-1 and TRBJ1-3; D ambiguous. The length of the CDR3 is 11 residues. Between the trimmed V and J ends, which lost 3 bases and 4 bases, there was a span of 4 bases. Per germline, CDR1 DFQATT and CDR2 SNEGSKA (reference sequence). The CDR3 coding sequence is TGCAGTGCTAGGCGGGGAAACACCATATATTTT. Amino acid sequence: CSARRGNTIYF.

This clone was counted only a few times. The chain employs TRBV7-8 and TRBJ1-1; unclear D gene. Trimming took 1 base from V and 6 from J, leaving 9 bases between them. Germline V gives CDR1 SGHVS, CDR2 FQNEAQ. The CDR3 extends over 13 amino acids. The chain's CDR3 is CASSLVKRAEAFF. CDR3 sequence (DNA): TGTGCCAGCAGCTTAGTTAAGCGGGCTGAAGCTTTCTTT.

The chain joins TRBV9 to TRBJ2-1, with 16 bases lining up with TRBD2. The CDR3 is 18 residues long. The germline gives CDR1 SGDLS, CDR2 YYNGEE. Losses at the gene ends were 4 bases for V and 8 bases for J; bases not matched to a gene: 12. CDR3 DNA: TGTGCCAGCAGCCCTAGAGGGACTAGCGGGAGGGCCGGAGATGAGCAGTTCTTC. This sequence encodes CASSPRGTSGRAGDEQFF.

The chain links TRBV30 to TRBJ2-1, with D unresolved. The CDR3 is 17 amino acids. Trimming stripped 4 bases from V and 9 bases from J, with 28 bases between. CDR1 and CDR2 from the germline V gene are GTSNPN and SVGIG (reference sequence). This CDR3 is CAWNLPPIVFSGGEQFF. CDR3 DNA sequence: TGTGCCTGGAATCTTCCCCCCATAGTTTTCTCGGGTGGTGAGCAGTTCTTC. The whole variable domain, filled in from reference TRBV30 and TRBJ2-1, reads SQTIHQWPATLVQPVGSPLSLECTVEGTSNPNLYWYRQAAGRGLQLLFYSVGIGQISSEVPQNLSASRPQDRQFILSSKKLLLSDSGFYLCAWNLPPIVFSGGEQFFGPGTRLTVL.

Here the CDR3 reads CASSQSVTGNFTIYF. The CDR3 bases are TGCGCCAGCAGTCAGAGTGTCACAGGGAATTTCACCATATATTTT. The rearrangement links TRBV4-3 to TRBJ1-3; tentatively, D is TRBD1 (6 bases). Per germline, CDR1 LGHNA and CDR2 YSLEER. This CDR3 has 15 residues. V dropped 6 bases and J dropped 9 bases, with 21 bases sitting between them.

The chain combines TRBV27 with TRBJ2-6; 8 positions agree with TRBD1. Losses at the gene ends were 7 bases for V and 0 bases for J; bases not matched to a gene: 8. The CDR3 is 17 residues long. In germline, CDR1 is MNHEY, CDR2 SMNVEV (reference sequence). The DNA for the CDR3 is TGTGCCAGCAACCCACAGGGGGTGGGCTCTGGGGCCAACGTCCTGACTTTC. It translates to CASNPQGVGSGANVLTF. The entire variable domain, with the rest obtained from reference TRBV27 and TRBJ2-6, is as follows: EAQVTQNPRYLITVTGKKLTVTCSQNMNHEYMSWYRQDPGLGLRQIYYSMNVEVTDKGDVPEGYKVSRKEKRNFPLILESPSPNQTSLYFCASNPQGVGSGANVLTFGAGSRLTVL.

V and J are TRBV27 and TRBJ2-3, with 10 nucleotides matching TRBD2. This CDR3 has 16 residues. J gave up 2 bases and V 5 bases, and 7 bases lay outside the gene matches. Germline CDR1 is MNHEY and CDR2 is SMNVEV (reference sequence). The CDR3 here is CASSRSGRANTDTQYF. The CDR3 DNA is TGTGCCAGCAGTCGGAGCGGGAGGGCCAACACAGATACGCAGTATTTT.

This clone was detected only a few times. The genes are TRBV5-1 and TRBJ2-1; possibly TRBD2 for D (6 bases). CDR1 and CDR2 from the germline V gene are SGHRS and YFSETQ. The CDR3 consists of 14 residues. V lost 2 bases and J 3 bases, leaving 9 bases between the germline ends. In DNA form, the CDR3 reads TGCGCCAGCAGCTTCAACGGGAGCTACAATGAGCAGTTCTTC. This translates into CASSFNGSYNEQFF.

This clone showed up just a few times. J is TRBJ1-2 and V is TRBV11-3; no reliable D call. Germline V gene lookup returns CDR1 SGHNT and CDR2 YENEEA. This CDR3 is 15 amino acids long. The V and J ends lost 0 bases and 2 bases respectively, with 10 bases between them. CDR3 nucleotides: TGTGCCAGCAGCTTAGACCCGGGAGAGAACTATGGCTACACCTTC. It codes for CASSLDPGENYGYTF. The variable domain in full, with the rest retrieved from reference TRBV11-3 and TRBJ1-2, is EAGVVQSPRYKIIEKKQPVAFWCNPISGHNTLYWYLQNLGQGPELLIRYENEEAVDDSQLPKDRFSAERLKGVDSTLKIQPAELGDSAVYLCASSLDPGENYGYTFGSGTRLTVV.

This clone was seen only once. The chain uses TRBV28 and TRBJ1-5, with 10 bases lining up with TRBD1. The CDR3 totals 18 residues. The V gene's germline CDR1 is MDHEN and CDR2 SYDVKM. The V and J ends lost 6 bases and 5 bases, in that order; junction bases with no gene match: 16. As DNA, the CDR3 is TGTGCCAGCAGCCTAGGGACAGGGGAGGAGTCCGCGGATCAGCCCCAGCATTTT. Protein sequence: CASSLGTGEESADQPQHF.

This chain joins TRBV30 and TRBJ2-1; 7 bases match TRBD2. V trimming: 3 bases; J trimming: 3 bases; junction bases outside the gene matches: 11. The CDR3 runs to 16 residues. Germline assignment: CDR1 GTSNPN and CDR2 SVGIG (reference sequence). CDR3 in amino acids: CAWRDLPSGDYNEQFF. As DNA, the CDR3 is TGTGCCTGGAGAGACCTACCTAGCGGAGACTACAATGAGCAGTTCTTC. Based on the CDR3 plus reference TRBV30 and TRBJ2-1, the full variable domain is SQTIHQWPATLVQPVGSPLSLECTVEGTSNPNLYWYRQAAGRGLQLLFYSVGIGQISSEVPQNLSASRPQDRQFILSSKKLLLSDSGFYLCAWRDLPSGDYNEQFFGPGTRLTVL.

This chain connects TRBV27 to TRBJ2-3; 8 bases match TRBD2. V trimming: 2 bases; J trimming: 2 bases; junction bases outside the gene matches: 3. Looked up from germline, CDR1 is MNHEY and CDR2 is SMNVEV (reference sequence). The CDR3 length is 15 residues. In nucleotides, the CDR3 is TGTGCCAGCAGTTTAAGTAGCGGGATCACAGATACGCAGTATTTT. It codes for CASSLSSGITDTQYF.

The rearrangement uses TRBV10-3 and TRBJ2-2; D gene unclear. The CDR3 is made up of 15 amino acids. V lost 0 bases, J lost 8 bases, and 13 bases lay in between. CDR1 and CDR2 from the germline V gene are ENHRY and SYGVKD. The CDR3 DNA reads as TGTGCCATCAGTGAGTCTTCTATTGTGGAGGGGGAGCTGTTTTTT. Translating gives CAISESSIVEGELFF.

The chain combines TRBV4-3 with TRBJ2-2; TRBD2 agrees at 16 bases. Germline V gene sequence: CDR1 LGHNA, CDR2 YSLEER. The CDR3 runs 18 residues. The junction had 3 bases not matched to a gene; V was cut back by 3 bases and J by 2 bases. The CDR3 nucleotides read TGCGCCAGCAGCCAGGGGACTAGCGGGAGGGATAACACCGGGGAGCTGTTTTTT. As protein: CASSQGTSGRDNTGELFF.

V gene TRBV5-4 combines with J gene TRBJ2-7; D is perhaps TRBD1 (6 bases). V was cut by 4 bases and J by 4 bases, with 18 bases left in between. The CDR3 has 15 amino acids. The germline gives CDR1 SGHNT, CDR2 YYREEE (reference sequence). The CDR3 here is CASSRQLGAVYEQYF. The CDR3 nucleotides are TGTGCCAGCAGCCGACAGCTGGGGGCTGTATACGAGCAGTACTTC.